This T cell receptor (beta chain) was captured by sequencing in a study of monozygotic twins with inflammatory bowel disease. Overall study results and limits: Among T cells, the various subtypes were not distinguishable. In these data, no single strong IBD-associated signal or clonotype received support.

The CDR3 totals 19 residues. For this clonotype: As yet, its antigen is unknown.

The template switching step added UMIs that contained a 6-nucleotide sample barcode. Each of TCRalpha and TCRbeta cDNA went through two nested PCRs, lasting around 15 and 10 cycles. TCRdb reprocessed the 5' RACE reads, keeping one entry per CDR3 protein, no DNA. This sample's clone table lists 330,000 or so distinct CDR3 sequences. This chain links TRBV21-1 with TRBJ1-5; TCRdb lists TRBD1, though no DNA is available to test this call. TRBV21-1 is labeled a pseudogene. This clonotype was sampled from a human donor with ulcerative colitis or Crohn's disease, or a healthy co-twin of an affected twin (not recorded which). The sample taken for sequencing was blood. The CDR3 here is CASSKAIGRRGSSNQPQHF.